The entry below describes one T cell receptor beta chain. The target antigen is unknown. These data originate in a study of shared clonotypes between healthy human individuals. V dropped 5 bases and J dropped 7; count of bases not matched to a gene: 9. Germline loops: CDR1 SGHAT, CDR2 FQNNGV. This CDR3 spans 15 amino acids. The sorted-subset replicate PCRs were given 150 to 250 ng DNA, which is tens of thousands of T cell genomes. Measured with immunoSEQ multiplex PCR; TCRdb has only the in-frame clones, and not every one. This table has some 650,000 clones, 97% appearing once. Study results and limitations: Sequencing of the sorted subsets was shown by rarefaction to be incomplete despite large depth.

This chain uses TRBV11-2 with TRBJ1-2; 11 bases are a match to TRBD1. The receptor was isolated from a woman between 25 and 40 years old in good health. The source material was naive CD4+ T cells sorted from blood. The subset is: CD45RA+ positively selected. The CDR3 DNA follows: TGTGCCAGCAGCCCCTTGGACAGGGGGCGCCGTGGCTACACCTTC. It translates to CASSPLDRGRRGYTF.